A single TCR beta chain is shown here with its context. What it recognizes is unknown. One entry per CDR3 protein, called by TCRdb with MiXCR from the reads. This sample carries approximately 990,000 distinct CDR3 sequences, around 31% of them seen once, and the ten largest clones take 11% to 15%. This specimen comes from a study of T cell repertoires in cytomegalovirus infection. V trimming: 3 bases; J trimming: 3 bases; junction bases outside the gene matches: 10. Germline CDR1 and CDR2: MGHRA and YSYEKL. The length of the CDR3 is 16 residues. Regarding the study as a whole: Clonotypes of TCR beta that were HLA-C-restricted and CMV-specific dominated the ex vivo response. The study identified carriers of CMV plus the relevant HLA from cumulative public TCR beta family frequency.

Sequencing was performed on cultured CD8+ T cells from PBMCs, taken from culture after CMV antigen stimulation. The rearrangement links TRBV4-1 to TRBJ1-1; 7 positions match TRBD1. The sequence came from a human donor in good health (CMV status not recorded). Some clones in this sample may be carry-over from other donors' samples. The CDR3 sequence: CASSQRGLTVDTEAFF. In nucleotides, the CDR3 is TGCGCCAGCAGCCAGAGGGGGCTGACCGTCGACACTGAAGCTTTCTTT.